The present T cell receptor beta chain was sequenced within a study of OX40 agonist ivuxolimab in advanced cancers. Across the whole study: Ivuxolimab, an antibody acting as an agonist of OX40 (CD134), was used to treat patients. A male proportion of about 80% was recorded, with mean age approximately 57 years and range about 23 to 90. One patient with hepatocellular carcinoma and two with cutaneous melanoma, three in all, had partial responses.

V was shortened by 5 bases and J by 7 bases, with 21 bases between the two germline ends. Germline CDR1 MNHNY, CDR2 SVGAGI (reference sequence). This CDR3 has 15 residues. Method: immunoSEQ multiplex PCR; TCRdb's copy keeps in-frame clones and lacks some. In the table there are approximately 72,000 clones, roughly 89% of which are singletons. This sample comprised CD4+ or CD8+ T cells sorted from blood, obtained in a trial of the OX40 agonist ivuxolimab. The rearrangement links TRBV6-6 to TRBJ2-7, with D perhaps being TRBD1 or TRBD2 (5 bases each). The source of this sequence is an adult with an advanced solid tumor such as melanoma, head and neck, liver or kidney cancer. The DNA for the CDR3 is TGTGCCAGCAGTGCAGCCGGGACCCTCATTGGAGAGCAGTACTTC. It translates to CASSAAGTLIGEQYF.